The entry that follows covers one T cell receptor beta chain sequence. Using immunoSEQ multiplex PCR, the repertoire was profiled, and TCRdb retains in-frame clones only, with some absent. The repertoire has tens of thousands of clones, nearly 80% of them found once; the top ten carry roughly 12%. This sample was taken from a study of blood T cell repertoires in COVID-19. Study in general: There were acute and convalescent COVID-19 samples, and they came from the United States, Italy and Spain. Sources were T cells, B-cell-depleted T cells, or PBMCs; the material itself was cDNA or gDNA.

Germline V gene data show CDR1 as KGHSH and CDR2 as LQKENI. CDR3 length equals 13 residues. V was pared by 4 bases and J by 3 bases, with 9 bases between. The sequence derives from a human donor in a cohort sampled during active COVID-19. The sequencing sample was made of peripheral blood. The chain employs TRBV18 and TRBJ1-1; TRBD1 might be the D (6 bases). The CDR3 DNA follows: TGTGCCAGCTCACTACACAGGGACACTGAAGCTTTCTTT. This encodes CASSLHRDTEAFF.